This T cell receptor beta chain appears in the sequencing data of a study of blood T cells in healthy people across ages. General observations from the study: Strong correlation linked observed beta diversity and percent naive T cells. Per-million-T-cell TCR beta diversity fell roughly linearly with age.

A word on this clonotype: Its antigen is currently unknown.

Through a sample-barcoded 5' primer and a J-beta primer mix, a second PCR was run for roughly 6 to 12 cycles. Template switching added a 12-random-nucleotide identifier to every cDNA molecule. TCRdb re-called the 5' RACE reads with MiXCR, one entry per CDR3 protein. This sample has about 970,000 distinct CDR3 sequences; roughly 51% occur once, and the top ten carry over 20%. The draw of peripheral blood yielded about 9.4 milliliters from each donor. The CDR3 runs to 15 residues. CDR1 and CDR2 from the germline V gene are SGHTA and FQGNSA. Deletions cut 7 bases from V and 4 bases from J, with 20 bases between.

The source material was blood. The clonotype was recovered from an older woman in good health. The chain has TRBV7-2 and TRBJ2-7; tentatively, D is TRBD1 or TRBD2 (5 bases each). The CDR3 loop reads CASNQDPGRSYEQYF. The CDR3 DNA reads as TGTGCCAGCAACCAGGACCCGGGACGAAGTTACGAGCAGTACTTC. Based on the CDR3 plus reference TRBV7-2 and TRBJ2-7, the full variable domain is GAGVSQSPSNKVTEKGKDVELRCDPISGHTALYWYRQSLGQGLEFLIYFQGNSAPDKSGLPSDRFSAERTGGSVSTLTIQRTQQEDSAVYLCASNQDPGRSYEQYFGPGTRLTVT.